This TCR beta chain originates from a study of blood T cell repertoires in COVID-19. For the study at large: Samples came from the United States, Italy and Spain, spanning acute and convalescent COVID-19.

In the source study's methods: Counts of nucleated cells, estimated from reference gene primer amplification, were obtained. Libraries were prepared by immunoSEQ multiplex PCR; TCRdb keeps only in-frame clonotypes and omits some of them. That table is the source of V, J and clone size, and D and trimming were worked out from the DNA. Among under 150,000 clones listed, just under 85% were seen once. Germline loops: CDR1 MDHEN, CDR2 SYDVKM. This CDR3 has 16 amino acids. V shed 5 bases, J shed 7 bases, and the junction held 10 bases outside the gene matches. The material sequenced was peripheral blood. The rearrangement joins TRBV28 to TRBJ1-5; 11 bases map to TRBD1. This receptor was taken from a man aged 70 or older with active or convalescent COVID-19. The CDR3 nucleotides read TGTGCCAGCAGTAGATCCGGACAGGGGGCGAAACAGCCCCAGCATTTT. Its protein product is CASSRSGQGAKQPQHF.